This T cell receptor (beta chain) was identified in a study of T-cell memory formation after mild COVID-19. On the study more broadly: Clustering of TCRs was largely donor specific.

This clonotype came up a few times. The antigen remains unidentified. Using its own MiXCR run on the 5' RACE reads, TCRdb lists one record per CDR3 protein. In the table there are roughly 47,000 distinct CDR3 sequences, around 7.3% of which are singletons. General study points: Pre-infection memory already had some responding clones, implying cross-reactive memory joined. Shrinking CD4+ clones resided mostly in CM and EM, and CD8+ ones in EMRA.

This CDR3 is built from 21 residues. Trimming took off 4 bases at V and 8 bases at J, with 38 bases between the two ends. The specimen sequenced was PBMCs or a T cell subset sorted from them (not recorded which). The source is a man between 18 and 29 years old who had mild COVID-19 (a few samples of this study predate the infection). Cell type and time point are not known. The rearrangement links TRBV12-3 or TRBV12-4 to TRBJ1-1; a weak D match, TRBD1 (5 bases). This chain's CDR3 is CASSSPRRPTPTVPDRGEAFF. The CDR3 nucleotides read TGTGCCAGCAGTTCCCCACGACGACCTACACCTACTGTTCCAGACCGGGGCGAAGCTTTCTTT.